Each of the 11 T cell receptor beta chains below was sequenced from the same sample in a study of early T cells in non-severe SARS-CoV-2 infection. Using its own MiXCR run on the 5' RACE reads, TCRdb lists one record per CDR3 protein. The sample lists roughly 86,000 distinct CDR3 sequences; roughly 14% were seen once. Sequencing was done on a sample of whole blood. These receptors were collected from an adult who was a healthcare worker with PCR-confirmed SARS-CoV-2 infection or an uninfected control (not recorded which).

The CDR3 loop reads CASSWDRFTDTQYF. CDR3 bases: TGTGCCAGCAGTTGGGACAGATTCACAGATACGCAGTATTTT. V and J are TRBV6-1 and TRBJ2-3; TRBD1 aligns across 7 bases. CDR1 and CDR2 from the germline V gene are MNHNS and SASEGT. Trimming removed 5 bases from V and 2 bases from J; junction bases left unmatched: 4. The CDR3 contains 14 residues.

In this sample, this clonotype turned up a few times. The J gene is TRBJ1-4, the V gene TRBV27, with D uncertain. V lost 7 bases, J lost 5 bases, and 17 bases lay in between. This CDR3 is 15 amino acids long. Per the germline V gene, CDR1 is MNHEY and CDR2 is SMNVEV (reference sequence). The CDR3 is CASTLRAPGNEKLFF. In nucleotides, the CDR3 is TGTGCCAGCACCTTAAGGGCCCCGGGAAATGAAAAACTGTTTTTT. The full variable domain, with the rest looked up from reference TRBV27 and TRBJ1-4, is EAQVTQNPRYLITVTGKKLTVTCSQNMNHEYMSWYRQDPGLGLRQIYYSMNVEVTDKGDVPEGYKVSRKEKRNFPLILESPSPNQTSLYFCASTLRAPGNEKLFFGSGTQLSVL.

For the CDR3, the DNA is TGTGCCAGCAGCTGGGACGACAATCAGCCCCAGCATTTT. It yields the protein CASSWDDNQPQHF. The chain employs TRBV5-6 and TRBJ1-5; a possible D gene is TRBD1 (5 bases). Germline V gives CDR1 SGHDT, CDR2 YYEEEE. Trimming removed 3 bases at V and 3 bases at J, with 7 bases between. The CDR3 totals 13 residues.

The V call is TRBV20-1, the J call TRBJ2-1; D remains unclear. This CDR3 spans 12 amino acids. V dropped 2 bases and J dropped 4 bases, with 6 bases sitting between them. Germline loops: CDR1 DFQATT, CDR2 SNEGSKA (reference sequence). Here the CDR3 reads CSARSVYNEQFF. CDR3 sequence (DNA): TGCAGTGCTAGATCGGTATACAATGAGCAGTTCTTC.

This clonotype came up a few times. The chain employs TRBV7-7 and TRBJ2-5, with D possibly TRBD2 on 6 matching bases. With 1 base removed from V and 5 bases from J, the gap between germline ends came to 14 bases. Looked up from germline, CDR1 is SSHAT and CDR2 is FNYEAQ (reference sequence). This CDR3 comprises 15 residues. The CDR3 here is CASSLGGGVGETQYF. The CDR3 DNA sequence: TGTGCCAGCAGCTTAGGAGGAGGGGTCGGCGAGACCCAGTACTTC.

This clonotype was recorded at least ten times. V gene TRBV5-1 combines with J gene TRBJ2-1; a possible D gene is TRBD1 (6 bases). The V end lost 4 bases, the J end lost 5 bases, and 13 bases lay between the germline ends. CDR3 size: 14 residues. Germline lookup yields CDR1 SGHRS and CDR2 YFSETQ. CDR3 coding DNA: TGCGCCAGCAGCCCCTCCGGGACAAACAATGAGCAGTTCTTC. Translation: CASSPSGTNNEQFF.

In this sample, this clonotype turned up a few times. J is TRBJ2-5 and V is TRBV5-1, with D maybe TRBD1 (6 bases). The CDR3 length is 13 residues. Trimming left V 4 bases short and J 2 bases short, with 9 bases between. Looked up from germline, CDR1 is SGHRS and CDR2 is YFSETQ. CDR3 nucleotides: TGCGCCAGCAGCACGACAGGTCAAGAGACCCAGTACTTC. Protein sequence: CASSTTGQETQYF.

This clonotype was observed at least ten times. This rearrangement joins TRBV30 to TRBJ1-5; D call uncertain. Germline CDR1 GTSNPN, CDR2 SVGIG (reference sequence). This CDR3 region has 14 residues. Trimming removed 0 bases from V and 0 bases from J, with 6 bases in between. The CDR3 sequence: CAWSVGDSNQPQHF. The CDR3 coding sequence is TGTGCCTGGAGTGTGGGAGATAGCAATCAGCCCCAGCATTTT. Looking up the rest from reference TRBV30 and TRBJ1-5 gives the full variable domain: SQTIHQWPATLVQPVGSPLSLECTVEGTSNPNLYWYRQAAGRGLQLLFYSVGIGQISSEVPQNLSASRPQDRQFILSSKKLLLSDSGFYLCAWSVGDSNQPQHFGDGTRLSIL.

The CDR3 bases are TGCAGCGTTGTACCCCAGGGAAGGGAGGGGGAGACCCAGTACTTC. It is translated as CSVVPQGREGETQYF. The chain employs TRBV29-1 and TRBJ2-5; TRBD2 agrees at 7 bases. Germline CDR1 SQVTM, CDR2 ANQGSEA. The CDR3 extends over 15 amino acids. J lost 5 bases, V lost 4 bases, and 13 bases had no gene match.

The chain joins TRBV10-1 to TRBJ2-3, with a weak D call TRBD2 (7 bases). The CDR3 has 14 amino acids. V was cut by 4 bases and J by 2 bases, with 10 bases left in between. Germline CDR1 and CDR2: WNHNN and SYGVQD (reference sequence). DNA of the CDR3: TGCGCCAGCAGTGGTGGGGGGGCCACAGATACGCAGTATTTT. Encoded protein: CASSGGGATDTQYF.

The CDR3 coding sequence is TGCAGTGGACTAGCTGAATCCCACAATGAGCAGTTCTTC. Translated, it gives CSGLAESHNEQFF. The chain joins TRBV20-1 to TRBJ2-1; 7 bases are a match to TRBD2. The germline V gene encodes CDR1 DFQATT and CDR2 SNEGSKA (reference sequence). Unmatched junction bases numbered 8, after V lost 7 bases and J lost 5 bases. CDR3 length: 13 residues.